Detailed here is one T cell receptor beta chain. This CDR3 is 14 amino acids long. The germline gives CDR1 SGHDT, CDR2 YYEEEE. J was trimmed by 4 bases and V by 4 bases; bases with no gene match: 7. This sample was included in a study of blood T cell repertoires in COVID-19. Sequencing was performed with immunoSEQ multiplex PCR; in TCRdb, only in-frame clones are kept and a portion is missing. The data show 150,000 to 200,000 clones, roughly nine tenths seen once. The V call is TRBV5-6, the J call TRBJ1-2; 7 nucleotides line up with TRBD1. The receptor was derived from an older man with active or convalescent COVID-19. Input material: peripheral blood. In nucleotides, the CDR3 is TGTGCCAGCAGCACGACAGGGATGAGCTATGGCTACACCTTC. Residues: CASSTTGMSYGYTF.